Sequencing of this T cell receptor (beta chain) was carried out in a study of Ad26.COV2.S vaccination and SARS-CoV-2 variants. Looking at the study overall: It was the COV1001 Ad26.COV2.S trial arm that included the donor. Points from the study as a whole: In TCR breadth and depth analyses, total T cell responses may have been underestimated.

The V gene's germline CDR1 is SNHLY and CDR2 FYNNEI. V was clipped by 5 bases and J by 4 bases; unmatched bases: 7. CDR3 length: 15 amino acids. With respect to this clone: Its cognate antigen is unknown.

Data came from immunoSEQ multiplex PCR; TCRdb stores just in-frame clones and leaves some out. The sample has around 300,000 clones; around 89% are singletons. Treatment indicated: roughly 18 received Ad26.COV2.S at low or high dose, single or two shots; a few received placebo; per-sample allocation not given. Each sample was drawn 63 days after the first injection (of vaccine or placebo). An adult of 18-55 years in Boston served as donor. The sequencing used peripheral blood, collected in a trial of Ad26.COV2.S vaccine versus placebo. This TCR came from a person between 18 and 59 years old who received the Ad26.COV2.S COVID-19 vaccine or a placebo. The rearrangement links TRBV2 to TRBJ2-5; TRBD2 matches at 10 bases. CDR3 region: CASSPGLADLETQYF. The CDR3 nucleotides are TGTGCCAGCAGTCCAGGACTAGCGGACTTAGAGACCCAGTACTTC.